What follows are 18 T cell receptor beta chains derived from one specimen sequenced in a study of identical twins. TCRdb recomputed calls from the 5' RACE reads with MiXCR, one row per CDR3 protein. The sample carries roughly 480,000 distinct CDR3 sequences, less than 25% recorded once. These data were also filed under a second study, of T cells expressing NK-cell markers.

Sequencing was performed on CD4+ T cells sorted from blood. Receptors were obtained from a woman aged 18-29 years in good health.

This clonotype was found many times. This CDR3 is CATSRAKGDYNEQFF. The CDR3 DNA reads TGTGCCACCAGCAGAGCAAAGGGGGACTACAATGAGCAGTTCTTC. The V and J genes are TRBV15 and TRBJ2-1, with a weak D call TRBD1 (6 bases). Deletions cut 1 base from V and 3 bases from J, with 10 bases between. The CDR3 is 15 amino acids. CDR1 is LNHNV and CDR2 is YYDKDF in the germline V gene (reference sequence).

The gene calls are TRBV4-1 and TRBJ2-1; D not certain. V lost 1 base to trimming and J lost 10 bases, with 20 bases between them. This CDR3 comprises 16 residues. CDR1 MGHRA and CDR2 YSYEKL come from the germline V gene. The CDR3 region is CASSQGRARTSREQFF. CDR3 coding DNA: TGCGCCAGCAGCCAAGGACGTGCAAGGACCTCCCGGGAGCAGTTCTTC.

In this sample, this clonotype turned up a few times. V and J are TRBV5-1 and TRBJ2-2, with D perhaps matching TRBD2 (5 bases). This CDR3 has 13 residues. Germline V gene data show CDR1 as SGHRS and CDR2 as YFSETQ. With 3 bases removed from V and 5 bases from J, the gap between germline ends came to 8 bases. The CDR3 loop is CASSYPGTGELFF. The CDR3 DNA follows: TGCGCCAGCAGCTACCCGGGGACCGGGGAGCTGTTTTTT.

The V and J genes are TRBV5-1 and TRBJ1-3; 8 nucleotides line up with TRBD1. The CDR3 is 14 residues long. Germline V lookup: CDR1 SGHRS, CDR2 YFSETQ. V lost 0 bases, J lost 14 bases, and 10 bases stayed unmatched. CDR3 in amino acids: CASSLDRTGTSLYF. The DNA for the CDR3 is TGCGCCAGCAGCTTGGATCGGACAGGGACATCTCTATATTTT.

This clonotype came up a few times. This sequence joins TRBV7-8 and TRBJ2-1; a weak D match, TRBD2 (6 bases). The V gene's germline CDR1 is SGHVS and CDR2 FQNEAQ. The CDR3 contains 15 residues. V shed 4 bases and J shed 3 bases, with 13 bases lying between them. The CDR3 sequence is CASSSRDFFYNEQFF. The CDR3 DNA sequence: TGTGCCAGCAGCTCTCGGGACTTCTTCTACAATGAGCAGTTCTTC.

The J gene is TRBJ1-6, the V gene TRBV3-1, with D uncertain. The CDR3 has 14 residues. V lost 0 bases and J lost 13, with 13 bases in between. Germline lookup yields CDR1 LGHDT and CDR2 YNNKEL (reference sequence). This CDR3 reads CASSQERWGAPLHF. In DNA form, the CDR3 reads TGTGCCAGCAGCCAAGAACGTTGGGGAGCGCCCCTCCACTTT.

This clonotype occurred a few times. The rearrangement joins TRBV6-1 to TRBJ2-7, with 8 bases lining up with TRBD1. Germline V gene data show CDR1 as MNHNS and CDR2 as SASEGT. Trimming at V came to 5 bases and at J to 3 bases, leaving 6 bases not matched to a gene. CDR3 length: 14 residues. CDR3 DNA: TGTGCCAGCAGTCGCGTCGACAGGGGCTACGAGCAGTACTTC. Amino acid sequence: CASSRVDRGYEQYF.

In its sample, this clonotype was seen a few times. This sequence joins TRBV7-8 and TRBJ2-4; D might be TRBD1 or TRBD2, each matching 5 bases. CDR1 is SGHVS and CDR2 is FQNEAQ in the germline V gene. The CDR3 has 13 amino acids. Trimming left V 5 bases short and J 9 bases short, with 14 bases between. The CDR3 DNA is TGTGCCAGCAGCCGGGACGGTGGCGGCATTCAGTACTTC. It specifies CASSRDGGGIQYF. The variable domain in full, with the rest retrieved from reference TRBV7-8 and TRBJ2-4, is GAGVSQSPRYKVAKRGQDVALRCDPISGHVSLFWYQQALGQGPEFLTYFQNEAQLDKSGLPSDRFFAERPEGSVSTLKIQRTQQEDSAVYLCASSRDGGGIQYFGAGTRLSVL.

This clonotype was found many times. The chain uses TRBV6-5 and TRBJ2-5; D call uncertain. CDR1 MNHEY and CDR2 SVGAGI come from the germline V gene. The CDR3 has 14 amino acids. V lost 0 bases to trimming and J lost 3 bases, with 8 bases between them. The CDR3: CASSYSGVEETQYF. CDR3 nucleotides: TGTGCCAGCAGTTACTCTGGGGTGGAAGAGACCCAGTACTTC.

The chain joins TRBV5-8 to TRBJ2-4; D perhaps matches TRBD1 (6 bases). Germline CDR1 and CDR2: SGHTS and YDEGEE. The CDR3 runs to 15 residues. V shed 0 bases and J shed 6 bases, with 13 bases lying between them. CDR3 loop: CASSLVRGSRNIQYF. As DNA, the CDR3 is TGTGCCAGCAGCTTGGTCAGGGGCTCTAGAAACATTCAGTACTTC.

In its sample, this clonotype was seen a few times. This rearrangement joins TRBV20-1 to TRBJ2-7; 11 nucleotides agree with TRBD1. The V segment lost 3 bases and the J segment 4 bases; nucleotides outside the gene matches: 8. This CDR3 is 15 amino acids long. CDR1 DFQATT and CDR2 SNEGSKA come from the germline V gene (reference sequence). The CDR3 loop reads CSASTWTGGFYEQYF. CDR3 coding DNA: TGCAGTGCTAGTACCTGGACAGGGGGCTTTTACGAGCAGTACTTC.

This chain joins TRBV15 and TRBJ2-7, with TRBD1 matching over 7 bases. The CDR3 is made up of 15 amino acids. V trimming: 0 bases; J trimming: 2 bases; junction bases outside the gene matches: 4. Per germline, CDR1 LNHNV and CDR2 YYDKDF (reference sequence). Written as DNA, the CDR3 is TGTGCCACCAGCAGAGACGGGACAGTAACCTACGAGCAGTACTTC. Amino acid sequence: CATSRDGTVTYEQYF.

The chain links TRBV12-5 to TRBJ2-1; D unresolved. Trimming took off 2 bases at V and 5 bases at J, with 4 bases between the two ends. Germline V gene lookup returns CDR1 LGHNT and CDR2 FRNRAP. CDR3 size: 12 residues. CDR3 nucleotide sequence: TGTGCTAGTGGTTTGAGACACAATGAGCAGTTCTTC. It translates to CASGLRHNEQFF.

This clonotype was observed a handful of times. V usage is TRBV3-1 and J usage is TRBJ2-7; no firm D call. Looked up from germline, CDR1 is LGHDT and CDR2 is YNNKEL (reference sequence). Between the trimmed V and J ends, which lost 3 bases and 4 bases, there was a span of 16 bases. This CDR3 has 15 residues. The DNA for the CDR3 is TGTGCCAGCAGCCACACGGGTTCGTCCGGTTACGAGCAGTACTTC. It translates to CASSHTGSSGYEQYF.

This clonotype was seen only a few times. At one of its ends the junction is not consistent with the germline gene, which may arise from a read error. V and J are TRBV3-1 and TRBJ1-2, with a weak D call TRBD1 (5 bases). The CDR3 is 13 residues long. Per germline, CDR1 LGHDT and CDR2 YNNKEL (reference sequence). This chain's CDR3 is CASSQMPPGASLF. The CDR3, as DNA: TGTGCCAGCAGCCAGATGCCCCCCGGGGCCTCGCTCTTC.

V and J are TRBV18 and TRBJ2-5, with 13 nucleotides matching TRBD2. Germline assignment: CDR1 KGHSH and CDR2 LQKENI. The CDR3 is made up of 16 amino acids. V lost 3 bases, J lost 2 bases, and 3 bases stayed unmatched. The CDR3 protein is CASSPRLAGGQETQYF. Written as DNA, the CDR3 is TGTGCCAGCTCACCGAGACTAGCGGGAGGACAAGAGACCCAGTACTTC.

This clonotype was picked up a small number of times. This chain uses TRBV20-1 with TRBJ1-1, with D perhaps matching TRBD1 (5 bases). Germline V gives CDR1 DFQATT, CDR2 SNEGSKA (reference sequence). The CDR3 sequence is 13 residues long. Trimming left V 2 bases short and J 8 bases short, with 15 bases between. CDR3 nucleotide sequence: TGCAGTGCTAGATCCGGGGGGGAAGCCGAAGCTTTCTTT. Protein: CSARSGGEAEAFF.

In this sample, this clonotype turned up a few times. V usage is TRBV12-3 or TRBV12-4 and J usage is TRBJ1-4; D is unclear. Trimming took 5 bases from V and 0 from J, leaving 13 bases between them. The CDR3 totals 16 residues. The CDR3 loop reads CASSPSFTTTNEKLFF. As DNA, the CDR3 is TGTGCCAGCAGTCCTTCCTTTACCACAACTAATGAAAAACTGTTTTTT.